This T cell receptor beta chain was sequenced for a study of T cell clones after liver transplantation. Deletions cut 5 bases from V and 1 base from J, with 8 bases between. Germline lookup yields CDR1 MDHEN and CDR2 SYDVKM. The CDR3 runs 13 residues. Assay: immunoSEQ multiplex PCR; the TCRdb copy retains only in-frame clones and omits some. The sample consists of tens of thousands of clones, roughly 80% of them appearing once. The chain carries TRBV28 and TRBJ1-2; D gene uncertain. The receptor was derived from a human patient who received a liver transplant. The graft donor may have contributed some T cells. Sequencing was performed on CD4+ T cells from blood, taken 12 months after liver transplant. The CDR3 DNA follows: TGTGCCAGCAGTCCTCGACATAACTATGGCTACACCTTC. Amino acid sequence: CASSPRHNYGYTF.